The clone carrying this TCR beta chain was seen only once. The germline V gene encodes CDR1 SNHLY and CDR2 FYNNEI. This CDR3 region has 15 residues. The ends were cut back, 4 bases at V and 1 base at J, with 11 bases in the middle. The data derive from a study of beta chain features in type 1 diabetes. Every isolated RNA sample was fully reverse transcribed, so sequencing captured expressed TCRB transcripts. The protocol was immunoSEQ multiplex PCR, while the TCRdb copy is restricted to in-frame clones and leaves out a portion. The table lists fewer than 250,000 clones, roughly 14% of them singletons.

The TCR originated in a woman aged 40 to 49 in good health. Sequenced input: naive CD4+ T cells from blood. This chain links TRBV2 with TRBJ1-5; a possible D gene is TRBD1 (6 bases). CDR3 sequence: CASSVDRISNQPQHF. CDR3 DNA: TGTGCCAGCAGTGTAGACAGGATAAGCAATCAGCCCCAGCATTTT.